The 28 T cell receptor beta chains reported below all come from one sample, sequenced in a study of T-cell reconstitution after alpha-beta-depleted transplantation in children. It was with unique molecular identifiers that the TCRbeta library was prepared. Each CDR3 protein gets one entry after TCRdb re-called the PCR reads with MiXCR. This repertoire shows approximately 230,000 distinct CDR3 sequences, about 24% found once; its top ten account for roughly 5%. Sequencing used PBMCs, mostly from graft donor cells, obtained 360 days after TCRalphabeta/CD19-depleted stem cell transplant. Receptors originate from a female patient aged 2-9 years who had a stem cell transplant for congenital amegakaryocytic thrombocytopenia, so the T cells may come from the graft donor.

V is TRBV7-8 and J is TRBJ1-3; no definite D call. CDR3 size: 16 residues. Germline CDR1 reads SGHVS; CDR2 reads FQNEAQ. The V end lost 2 bases, the J end lost 4 bases, and 15 bases lay between the germline ends. CDR3 nucleotides: TGTGCCAGCAGCTTATTAATTCCCAAATCAGGAAACACCATATATTTT. Its translation: CASSLLIPKSGNTIYF.

V is TRBV14 and J is TRBJ2-3; D is unresolved. From germline, CDR1 is SGHDN and CDR2 FVKESK. V lost 3 bases to trimming and J lost 11 bases, with 12 bases between them. The CDR3 has 12 amino acids. CDR3 nucleotide sequence: TGTGCCAGCAGCCATTATGAGACCTGGCAGTATTTT. This encodes CASSHYETWQYF.

The chain is built from TRBV4-3 and TRBJ2-5, with D perhaps assigned TRBD1 or TRBD2 (5 bases each). The V gene lost 0 bases and the J gene lost 5 bases, with 10 bases spanning the gap. This CDR3 has 14 amino acids. Germline V lookup: CDR1 LGHNA, CDR2 YSLEER. CDR3 coding DNA: TGCGCCAGCAGCCAAGATTTTGAGGGGGAGACCCAGTACTTC. It yields the protein CASSQDFEGETQYF.

This clonotype was picked up many times. The chain joins TRBV12-3 or TRBV12-4 to TRBJ2-2; tentatively, D is TRBD2 (5 bases). The V gene lost 5 bases and the J gene lost 1 base, with 8 bases spanning the gap. This CDR3 comprises 14 residues. DNA for the CDR3: TGTGCCAGCAGTGCAGCGGTGAACACCGGGGAGCTGTTTTTT. Protein: CASSAAVNTGELFF.

This clonotype came up a few times. The chain has TRBV3-1 and TRBJ2-3, with D uncertain. This CDR3 contains 17 residues. Germline values: CDR1 LGHDT, CDR2 YNNKEL (reference sequence). V gave up 1 base and J gave up 1 base, with 15 bases separating them. This chain's CDR3 is CASSQVPLYRGTDTQYF. CDR3 DNA sequence: TGTGCCAGCAGCCAAGTTCCTCTTTATAGGGGCACAGATACGCAGTATTTT.

This clonotype has ten or more counts. This chain uses TRBV5-1 with TRBJ2-2; 11 nucleotides align to TRBD1. CDR1 is SGHRS and CDR2 is YFSETQ in the germline V gene. After removal of 4 bases from V and 4 bases from J, the junction contained 3 bases not matched to a gene. This CDR3 spans 15 amino acids. CDR3 loop: CASSRTGGVTGELFF. CDR3 coding DNA: TGCGCCAGCAGCAGGACAGGGGGCGTCACCGGGGAGCTGTTTTTT.

This clonotype appeared many times. This chain connects TRBV5-1 to TRBJ2-1, with TRBD1 matching 11 bases. This CDR3 spans 18 amino acids. The V and J ends lost 1 base and 0 bases, in that order; junction bases with no gene match: 6. Per germline, CDR1 SGHRS and CDR2 YFSETQ. The CDR3 nucleotides read TGCGCCAGCAGCTTGACGGGACAGGGGGTTAGCTCCTACAATGAGCAGTTCTTC. Translating gives CASSLTGQGVSSYNEQFF.

The table lists this clonotype with a few counts. J is TRBJ2-2 and V is TRBV12-3 or TRBV12-4, with 7 bases fitting TRBD1. The V segment lost 3 bases and the J segment 7 bases; nucleotides outside the gene matches: 8. CDR3 length equals 15 residues. CDR3 coding DNA: TGTGCCAGCAGTTTTACGCAGGGGGTATTCGGGGAGCTGTTTTTT. It specifies CASSFTQGVFGELFF.

The chain has TRBV6-2 or TRBV6-3 and TRBJ1-1; D unclear. The CDR3 totals 15 residues. V was shortened by 6 bases and J by 6 bases, with 20 bases between the two germline ends. Per the germline V gene, CDR1 is MNHEY and CDR2 is SVGEGT. The chain's CDR3 is CASSGPLPWLAEAFF. The CDR3 nucleotides are TGTGCCAGCAGCGGACCCCTGCCCTGGCTTGCTGAAGCTTTCTTT.

Comments on this clonotype: A much larger clone lies a single base off, so this may be a read error. This chain uses TRBV29-1 with TRBJ2-1, with 8 nucleotides matching TRBD1. V lost 4 bases to trimming and J lost 9 bases; unmatched junction nucleotides: 14. The V gene's germline CDR1 is SQVTM and CDR2 ANQGSEA. There are 15 residues in the CDR3. The CDR3: CSVARTGRIASEQFF. The DNA for the CDR3 is TGCAGCGTTGCGCGGACAGGGAGAATAGCGAGTGAGCAGTTCTTC.

This sequence joins TRBV6-1 and TRBJ1-2; unclear D gene. V lost 6 bases to trimming and J lost 0 bases, with 17 bases between them. Germline V gives CDR1 MNHNS, CDR2 SASEGT. The CDR3 is 16 amino acids. In nucleotides, the CDR3 is TGTGCCAGCAGCCGACAAACCTTAGGGTCTAACTATGGCTACACCTTC. This sequence encodes CASSRQTLGSNYGYTF.

A few counts support this clonotype. This rearrangement joins TRBV29-1 to TRBJ2-1; TRBD2 is a possible D gene (7 bases). Trimming removed 2 bases at V and 10 bases at J, with 15 bases between. The germline V gene has CDR1 SQVTM and CDR2 ANQGSEA. The CDR3 is made up of 13 amino acids. CDR3 residues: CSVEWRGRWEQFF. The CDR3, as DNA: TGCAGCGTTGAATGGCGGGGGCGTTGGGAGCAGTTCTTC.

This clonotype was observed many times. V usage is TRBV29-1 and J usage is TRBJ1-4, with D uncertain. The CDR3 loop spans 13 amino acids. The germline V and J ends were trimmed by 4 bases and 4 bases, with 10 bases remaining between them. CDR1 and CDR2 from the germline V gene are SQVTM and ANQGSEA. CDR3 amino acids: CSVARGGNEKLFF. CDR3 nucleotide sequence: TGCAGCGTTGCACGGGGAGGTAATGAAAAACTGTTTTTT.

The table lists this clonotype with a few counts. The chain joins TRBV28 to TRBJ2-7; a weak D match, TRBD2 (5 bases). The CDR3 totals 15 residues. CDR1 is MDHEN and CDR2 is SYDVKM in the germline V gene. The germline V and J ends were trimmed by 3 bases and 0 bases, with 12 bases remaining between them. CDR3 in DNA: TGTGCCAGCAGTTTGGTGAGGGCCCCCTCCTACGAGCAGTACTTC. Its protein product is CASSLVRAPSYEQYF.

Only a few counts were recorded for this clonotype. This chain uses TRBV10-3 with TRBJ1-5; possible D gene TRBD1, 5 bases. CDR3 length: 13 amino acids. Trimming removed 8 bases from V and 5 bases from J, with 13 bases in between. The germline V gene has CDR1 ENHRY and CDR2 SYGVKD. CDR3 nucleotides: TGTGCCATCCGGATGGGGGGAGATCAGCCCCAGCATTTT. Protein sequence: CAIRMGGDQPQHF.

This clonotype was observed a handful of times. J is TRBJ2-7 and V is TRBV20-1; the match to TRBD2 covers 14 bases. Trimming cost V 3 bases and J 7 bases; bases outside gene matches: 8. The CDR3 runs to 15 residues. Germline V gene data show CDR1 as DFQATT and CDR2 as SNEGSKA (reference sequence). The CDR3 nucleotides are TGCAGTGCTAGTGGGACTAGCGGGAGAGGCAGGGAGCAGTACTTC. Translating it yields CSASGTSGRGREQYF.

The V call is TRBV4-1, the J call TRBJ2-1; TRBD2 aligns across 12 bases. V lost 2 bases, J lost 5 bases, and 7 bases stayed unmatched. This CDR3 is built from 17 residues. Germline assignment: CDR1 MGHRA and CDR2 YSYEKL. The CDR3 coding sequence is TGCGCCAGCAGCCAATTTGGTCTAGCGGGGGGGCACAATGAGCAGTTCTTC. Residues: CASSQFGLAGGHNEQFF.

This clonotype has just a few counts. The rearrangement joins TRBV20-1 to TRBJ2-7, with a possible D match to TRBD2 (6 bases). This CDR3 is built from 10 residues. The V and J ends lost 4 bases and 8 bases respectively, with 9 bases between them. Germline assignment: CDR1 DFQATT and CDR2 SNEGSKA (reference sequence). The CDR3 DNA sequence: TGCAGTGCTAATAGCGGAAAGCAGTACTTC. Amino acids: CSANSGKQYF.

This clonotype was picked up a small number of times. J is TRBJ2-1 and V is TRBV28; 11 nucleotides match TRBD2. V dropped 3 bases and J dropped 3; count of bases not matched to a gene: 10. The CDR3 spans 18 residues. The germline gives CDR1 MDHEN, CDR2 SYDVKM. Here the CDR3 DNA reads TGTGCCAGCAGTTTGCGGACACGGACTAGCGGGCACTACAATGAGCAGTTCTTC. Its translation: CASSLRTRTSGHYNEQFF.

This clonotype was detected ten times or more. V and J are TRBV5-1 and TRBJ2-2; 8 bases map to TRBD1. The germline gives CDR1 SGHRS, CDR2 YFSETQ. The CDR3 extends over 15 amino acids. The ends lost 4 bases at V and 8 bases at J; junction bases unmatched: 10. CDR3 amino acids: CASSPRDRSRGELFF. The DNA of the CDR3 is TGCGCCAGCAGCCCCCGGGACAGGTCTAGAGGGGAGCTGTTTTTT.

This clonotype was counted many times. The chain employs TRBV28 and TRBJ2-7, with D tentatively TRBD1 or TRBD2 (5 bases each). The CDR3 totals 14 residues. From germline, CDR1 is MDHEN and CDR2 SYDVKM. V was cut by 3 bases and J by 0 bases, with 9 bases left in between. The DNA of the CDR3 is TGTGCCAGCAGTTTCCGGGACGGCTCCTACGAGCAGTACTTC. This sequence encodes CASSFRDGSYEQYF.

The sample holds one count of this clonotype. The genes are TRBV5-1 and TRBJ1-1; the D is unclear. The CDR3 consists of 14 residues. V lost 0 bases and J 6 bases, leaving 12 bases between the germline ends. Germline-derived CDR1 and CDR2 are SGHRS and YFSETQ. CDR3 amino acids: CASSLGGRAAEAFF. The CDR3 coding sequence is TGCGCCAGCAGCTTGGGTGGCCGTGCCGCTGAAGCTTTCTTT. Full variable domain (rest looked up from reference TRBV5-1 and TRBJ1-1): KAGVTQTPRYLIKTRGQQVTLSCSPISGHRSVSWYQQTPGQGLQFLFEYFSETQRNKGNFPGRFSGRQFSNSRSEMNVSTLELGDSALYLCASSLGGRAAEAFFGQGTRLTVV.

The sample holds a few counts of this clonotype. The chain has TRBV25-1 and TRBJ1-2; no firm D call. Looked up from germline, CDR1 is MGHDK and CDR2 is SYGVNS. The CDR3 consists of 13 residues. With 3 bases removed from V and 0 bases from J, the gap between germline ends came to 5 bases. The CDR3 nucleotides are TGTGCCAGCAGTGAGACGTCTAACTATGGCTACACCTTC. It specifies CASSETSNYGYTF.

There are a few counts of this clonotype. J is TRBJ2-1 and V is TRBV6-2 or TRBV6-3; TRBD2 matches 8 bases. Germline V gene lookup returns CDR1 MNHEY and CDR2 SVGEGT. J lost 0 bases, V lost 6 bases, and 7 bases had no gene match. The CDR3 loop spans 16 amino acids. DNA of the CDR3: TGTGCCAGCAGGGAACTAGCGGATCTCTCCTACAATGAGCAGTTCTTC. Translated: CASRELADLSYNEQFF.

This clonotype was recorded a few times. The chain combines TRBV12-3 or TRBV12-4 with TRBJ2-2; 14 positions agree with TRBD2. The junction had 7 bases not matched to a gene; V was cut back by 8 bases and J by 5 bases. CDR3 size: 16 residues. The CDR3 spells CASAGTSGGETGELFF. The CDR3 region has the DNA TGTGCCAGCGCTGGGACTAGCGGGGGAGAAACCGGGGAGCTGTTTTTT.

This clonotype was seen only a few times. The rearrangement uses TRBV18 and TRBJ2-1, with 9 bases fitting TRBD1. With 2 bases clipped from V and 4 bases from J, the junction kept 9 bases outside the gene matches. CDR1 and CDR2 from the germline V gene are KGHSH and LQKENI. This CDR3 is 17 amino acids long. Here the CDR3 reads CASSPSYGTGPYNEQFF. The CDR3 DNA sequence: TGTGCCAGCTCACCATCCTACGGGACAGGGCCTTACAATGAGCAGTTCTTC.

This clonotype was observed a few times. The rearrangement joins TRBV4-1 to TRBJ2-7; D not certain. This CDR3 has 11 amino acids. The V end lost 1 base, the J end lost 7 bases, and 5 bases lay between the germline ends. Germline assignment: CDR1 MGHRA and CDR2 YSYEKL. CDR3 protein: CASSQGDEQYF. The CDR3 DNA reads TGCGCCAGCAGCCAAGGGGATGAGCAGTACTTC.

This clonotype was seen a few times. V and J are TRBV27 and TRBJ2-1; the D gene is possibly TRBD2 (5 bases). The length of the CDR3 is 16 residues. CDR1 MNHEY and CDR2 SMNVEV come from the germline V gene (reference sequence). Trimming took 5 bases from V and 0 from J, leaving 14 bases between them. CDR3 bases: TGTGCCAGCAGTGTCCAGCGGTTCCCCTCCTACAATGAGCAGTTCTTC. It encodes CASSVQRFPSYNEQFF.